The TCR beta chain under discussion was sequenced for a study of cytomegalovirus exposure and HLA in healthy donors (dated by TCRdb to about 2017). About the investigation overall: According to an earlier analysis of several hundred of the donors, about 190 million T cells yielded some 120 million unique TCR beta sequences and less than 300 Gb of sequence data. About 300 gigabases of sequencing data and roughly 90 million unique TCR sequences were included in an early release covering 550 to 800 HLA-typed donors. Of the 398 genotyped donors, roughly 80% fell in the genetic ancestry cluster associated with self-reported Caucasian donors. The study aimed to test whether signatures of past pathogen exposure could be identified by cataloging public T cell receptors. Using immunosequencing, the study profiled T cell repertoires from about 650 subjects and related those repertoires to cytomegalovirus serostatus. Along with the roughly 670-subject first cohort, a separate validation cohort of more than 90 different subjects was used. High-throughput TCR immunosequencing, statistical association of individual TCRs with disease status, and machine learning were combined to predict cytomegalovirus infection status. In a later analysis, previously published TCR beta repertoires from hundreds of donors were re-analyzed and high-resolution HLA genotyping was added so that TCR occurrence patterns could be studied. Rather than drawing on any new phenotypic data, the later analysis identified candidate immune exposures from TCR beta sequences and the way those sequences occurred across donors. To decide whether each TCR beta V gene segment behaved as functional or pseudogenic, an earlier analysis of 587 of the donors relied on high-throughput TCR beta sequencing. Donor age, sex, ethnicity and CMV serostatus were collected together with the repertoire data. In a later genetic analysis, genome-wide SNP genotypes for 398 of the 666 donors were used, and that subset was treated as a discovery cohort. All discovery cohort repertoires had been generated using a single sequencing platform. Class I and class II HLA loci were covered by the typing at four-digit resolution. Typing coverage differed by locus: A, B, C, DRB1 and DQB1 were typed in roughly 620-630 donors, DQA1 in about 500, DPA1 in 600 to 610, and DPB1 in roughly 470. Several DR-DQ haplotypes were handled as single units for association and clustering, since linkage in the cohort was strong. Across about 370 genotyped donors of the cohort, an average of roughly 230,000 unique TCR beta nucleotide sequences per donor were sequenced, and 15% to 20% of those sequences were non-productive. Beyond this particular receptor, the publication reports: The earlier analysis of some 560 of the donors excluded over 15 rarely observed V segments, including chromosome 9 orphons, because counts were too low. Across donors, most TCR sequences were observed very rarely, whereas some public TCRs were present in many individuals. An earlier analysis of roughly 570 of the donors showed that most TCR beta V segments appeared in productive rearrangements either about 90% or about 30% of the time, which broadly matched IMGT annotations. The study gave a list of 150 to 200 TCR beta chains associated with cytomegalovirus. Some IMGT-functional V segments, including TRBV6-2 and TRBV6-3, could not be told apart with the 87-base-pair reads, so those segments were excluded. The classifier was reported to diagnose cytomegalovirus status with high specificity and sensitivity in both the original cohort and the validation cohort. A further reported finding was that TCR beta sequences accurately predicted the HLA-A and HLA-B alleles for most subjects in the first cohort. A later genetic analysis associated a missense DCLRE1C variant with V-gene and J-gene trimming of TCR beta chains, and an independent cohort replicated the association. A later analysis found that TCR association rates varied across HLA loci, with DRB1 alleles showing the most associated TCRs and HLA-C alleles the fewest. Immune exposure information for the cohort was limited to CMV serostatus. In a later analysis, most CMV-associated TCR beta chains were found to appear HLA-restricted, with HLA associations seemingly driven largely by CMV exposure. In a later genetic analysis, fewer N-insertions in productive TCRs were reported among donors in an Asian-associated ancestry cluster than the roughly 700-donor mean. A later analysis associated about 17,000 TCR beta sequences with specific HLA alleles at a false discovery rate of 0.05. Compared with equally common non-associated chains, HLA-associated TCR beta chains in a later analysis were more clonally expanded and had lower generation probabilities. The authors suggested that the approach could potentially be extended to other disease states and immunological phenotypes. In this cohort, only TCR beta chains were sequenced, and detectable features were limited by the absence of alpha or paired-chain data. In vitro tests confirmed that a few of the cytomegalovirus-associated TCR beta chains recognize cytomegalovirus antigens. Because HLA typing was unavailable for some donors at each locus, only the typed subset was used in association tests. A later analysis reported that several top co-occurrence clusters appeared linked to parvovirus B19, influenza, CMV and Epstein-Barr virus. Presence/absence analyses assumed roughly uniform sequencing depth across donors, an assumption that may not hold. A cluster of highly shared sequence variants was judged likely to represent a technical artifact of the sequencing pipeline. Strong co-occurrence of HLA alleles, especially DR and DQ, made assigning TCR associations to individual alleles difficult. Linkage disequilibrium might explain the correlated functional status among segregating V segments, but an unknown experimental factor could not be ruled out.

The cohort comprised 550 to 700 healthy bone marrow donors. At the time of sampling, every cohort member was nominally healthy, though immune exposures that went unrecorded were likely present. The donor was CMV seropositive and belonged to the group of 270 or so seropositive cohort members. Every donor gave a peripheral blood sample, and the peripheral blood mononuclear cells from that sample were used for TCR beta sequencing. Genomic DNA was extracted from the blood cell samples with the Qiagen DNeasy Blood Extraction Kit. The germline V gene yields SNHLY for CDR1 and FYNNEI for CDR2. V and J lose 2 bases and 7 bases, and a span of 9 bases separates them. Measured from the cysteine to the phenylalanine, the CDR3 is 13 residues long. Only the CDR3 part of the read is kept: 39 bases, read in frame from the first base. Library method: the immunoSEQ multiplex PCR assay. For the multiplex PCR, a mixture combining 60 forward primers for TCR Vbeta segments and 13 reverse primers for TCR Jbeta segments was used. The CDR3 region of rearranged TCR beta genes was amplified from genomic DNA by a multiplex PCR assay. The Illumina HiSeq System was used to sequence the amplified TCR beta libraries as 87-base-pair reads. Per the source publication's procedure: Across the 670 or so repertoires, a later analysis counted some 81 million unique TCR beta chains, around 10 million of which were shared by at least two donors. A nearest-neighbor algorithm error-corrected the raw reads and collapsed the reads into unique sequences, merging closely related sequences to remove PCR and sequencing errors. To assign V, D and J gene segments, CDR3 sequences were aligned to IMGT reference sequences. For a sequence to be retained, at least a six-nucleotide match to both a V gene segment and a J gene segment was required. Rearrangements were classified as productive when the CDR3 lacked stop codons and remained in frame with V and J, and all other rearrangements were classified as non-productive. CDR3 was defined according to IMGT convention as the region running from the second conserved V-encoded cysteine to the conserved J-encoded phenylalanine. In an earlier analysis of more than 550 of the donors, sequences lacking an unambiguous match to a single V gene segment were excluded. In an earlier analysis of approximately 590 of the donors, V segments were called functional above 56.7% productive rearrangements and were called segregating when the between-donor standard deviation exceeded 5%. To diagnose cytomegalovirus status from the catalog of TCR beta chain sequences, a statistical classification framework was built. In a later analysis, V and J genes were assigned by comparing TCR nucleotide sequences against IMGT/GENE-DB human TR gene sequences. In a later analysis, CDR3 sequences and most-parsimonious VDJ recombination scenarios were assigned using the TCRdist pipeline. In a later analysis, each TCR beta chain was defined by its CDR3 amino acid sequence together with its V-gene family, and reads lacking a unique V-gene family were excluded. As a way to deal with suspected cross-contamination and a sequencing artifact, a later analysis dropped nearly 600 nucleotide sequences that were highly shared and had low generation probability. In a later analysis, a clonal expansion index was calculated for each public chain from normalized within-repertoire ranks of inferred template counts. In a later analysis, generation probabilities were computed with a VDJ recombination model fitted to out-of-frame rearrangements, and the resulting probabilities were checked against IGoR. Hypergeometric tests were used in a later analysis to score TCR-TCR, TCR-HLA and TCR-CMV co-occurrence, with a repertoire-size bias correction applied to the TCR pairs. To estimate false discovery rates, a later analysis permuted the HLA or CMV assignments 20 times. In a later analysis, co-occurring TCRs were grouped using DBSCAN, with TCRdist sequence similarity added in when clustering inside HLA-allele-positive subsets. Repertoires with fewer than 30,000 or more than 120,000 public chains, plus five repertoires with anomalous nucleotide sharing, were excluded from co-occurrence clustering. TCRdb limited this immuneACCESS table to in-frame rearrangements with V and J called. A share of clones is missing; checked studies link under half to unresolved V genes, and the rest is unexplained. V and J calls and clone size are given by that table; D and trimming were obtained from the DNA. Across this sample there are more than 150,000 clones, with about 79% seen only once. The ten largest clones represent 1.2% of the sample.

A word on this clone: The antigen it recognizes is unknown. No base-level quality is on record; no much larger clone is a single base apart.

Sequencing was performed on PBMCs. This sequence uses TRBV2 and TRBJ2-1; TRBD2 could be the D gene, as 6 bases match. The receptor was isolated from a girl aged 2-10 years in good health and CMV-seropositive. The CDR3 region has the sequence CASSETSGNEQFF. The DNA sequence is as follows: TGTGCCAGCAGTGAAACAAGCGGGAATGAGCAGTTCTTC.